The next 19 T cell receptor beta chains were all read from a single sample in a study of T cell responses to AZD1222 COVID-19 vaccine. TCRdb keeps only in-frame clones here, not all; method: immunoSEQ multiplex PCR. The profile shows around 130,000 clones, 80% to 90% of them singletons. Material: peripheral blood, obtained on day 0 of MenACWY control vaccination. The receptors shown here come from an adult in good health.

This rearrangement joins TRBV12-3 or TRBV12-4 to TRBJ2-5; D unclear. Trimming took off 5 bases at V and 0 bases at J, with 4 bases between the two ends. This CDR3 contains 12 residues. CDR3 nucleotide sequence: TGTGCCAGCAGTGTCCACCAAGAGACCCAGTACTTC. Translating gives CASSVHQETQYF.

This clone was counted a few times. The J gene is TRBJ1-1, the V gene TRBV19; D gene unclear. The CDR3 spans 15 residues. Germline loops: CDR1 LNHDA, CDR2 SQIVND (reference sequence). Trimming pared 3 bases from V and 0 bases from J, leaving 11 bases between. DNA for the CDR3: TGTGCCAGTAGTATGCCGGGCGTCATGAACACTGAAGCTTTCTTT. This sequence encodes CASSMPGVMNTEAFF.

The gene calls are TRBV30 and TRBJ2-5; 9 bases are a match to TRBD2. With 0 bases clipped from V and 5 bases from J, the junction kept 4 bases outside the gene matches. The CDR3 consists of 14 residues. CDR1 GTSNPN and CDR2 SVGIG come from the germline V gene (reference sequence). The CDR3 reads CAWSVASGVETQYF. The CDR3 region has the DNA TGTGCCTGGAGTGTGGCTAGCGGGGTCGAGACCCAGTACTTC.

V and J are TRBV11-2 and TRBJ2-7; 10 bases are shared with TRBD2. Losses at the gene ends were 4 bases for V and 5 bases for J; bases not matched to a gene: 11. Germline CDR1 and CDR2: SGHAT and FQNNGV. This CDR3 is 16 amino acids long. CDR3: CASSSPKSGRGNEQYF. The CDR3 coding sequence is TGTGCCAGCAGCTCACCAAAAAGCGGGAGGGGGAACGAGCAGTACTTC.

The V call is TRBV7-9, the J call TRBJ2-5; no clear D gene. This CDR3 comprises 14 residues. With 4 bases removed from V and 5 bases from J, the gap between germline ends came to 14 bases. Germline lookup yields CDR1 SEHNR and CDR2 FQNEAQ (reference sequence). The CDR3 spells CASSSPNELETQYF. The CDR3 DNA follows: TGTGCCAGCAGCTCCCCCAACGAGTTGGAGACCCAGTACTTC.

This CDR3 reads CASSIKAANTGELFF. In DNA form, the CDR3 reads TGTGCCAGTAGTATTAAGGCAGCTAACACCGGGGAGCTGTTTTTT. The chain employs TRBV19 and TRBJ2-2, with unresolved D. The length of the CDR3 is 15 residues. Trimming took off 3 bases at V and 2 bases at J, with 10 bases between the two ends. Germline assignment: CDR1 LNHDA and CDR2 SQIVND (reference sequence).

This rearrangement joins TRBV9 to TRBJ1-3; weak D call: TRBD1 (5 bases). Per the germline V gene, CDR1 is SGDLS and CDR2 is YYNGEE. This CDR3 is 16 amino acids long. V was clipped by 3 bases and J by 2 bases, with 15 bases between them. The CDR3, as DNA: TGTGCCAGCAGCGGTGATCTCCGGGGGACTGGAAACACCATATATTTT. Translated: CASSGDLRGTGNTIYF.

The chain links TRBV6-2 or TRBV6-3 to TRBJ1-1; TRBD1 aligns across 7 bases. Looked up from germline, CDR1 is MNHEY and CDR2 is SVGEGT. The CDR3 length is 18 residues. The ends lost 0 bases at V and 0 bases at J; junction bases unmatched: 10. DNA of the CDR3: TGTGCCAGCAGTTACTCGTTTCTGGGAGGGGGCATGAACACTGAAGCTTTCTTT. Translating gives CASSYSFLGGGMNTEAFF.

This chain links TRBV3-1 (or the pseudogene TRBV3-2) with TRBJ2-5; 10 bases are a match to TRBD1. Germline V lookup: CDR1 LGHDT, CDR2 YNNKEL (reference sequence). Trimming cost V 4 bases and J 1 base; bases outside gene matches: 6. The CDR3 is made up of 16 amino acids. Here the CDR3 DNA reads TGTGCCAGCAGCCCCATGGGACAGGGGCCCCAAGAGACCCAGTACTTC. It yields the protein CASSPMGQGPQETQYF.

The V call is TRBV6-2 or TRBV6-3, the J call TRBJ2-2; D unresolved. The CDR3 extends over 14 amino acids. Germline V gene sequence: CDR1 MNHEY, CDR2 SVGEGT. V was clipped by 0 bases and J by 6 bases, with 8 bases between them. CDR3 DNA: TGTGCCAGCAGTTACTCAAACGCCCCCGGGGAGCTGTTTTTT. It codes for CASSYSNAPGELFF.

The V and J genes are TRBV5-6 and TRBJ1-4; 9 positions match TRBD1. This CDR3 contains 14 residues. The V segment lost 1 base and the J segment 15 bases; nucleotides outside the gene matches: 10. The germline V gene encodes CDR1 SGHDT and CDR2 YYEEEE. The CDR3 protein is CASSLKLSRTGVFF. Written as DNA, the CDR3 is TGTGCCAGCAGCTTGAAGTTATCTAGGACAGGGGTGTTTTTT.

This chain links TRBV5-6 with TRBJ2-7; 8 nucleotides agree with TRBD2. V lost 0 bases to trimming and J lost 0 bases; unmatched junction nucleotides: 2. Germline values: CDR1 SGHDT, CDR2 YYEEEE. The CDR3 loop spans 15 amino acids. The CDR3 DNA sequence: TGTGCCAGCAGCTTGGGACTAGCGTACTCCTACGAGCAGTACTTC. This gives the protein CASSLGLAYSYEQYF.

The V gene is TRBV23-1, the J gene TRBJ2-7; D may be TRBD1 (6 bases). TRBV23-1 is classed as an ORF, of uncertain function. Trimming shortened V by 5 bases and J by 3 bases, and 20 bases separated the two germline ends. The length of the CDR3 is 16 residues. The CDR3 DNA reads as TGCGCCAGCAGTTCCGTAAAAGACAGGCTACTCTACGAGCAGTACTTC. Translated: CASSSVKDRLLYEQYF.

The gene calls are TRBV29-1 and TRBJ1-1, with TRBD1 matching over 7 bases. The trim removed 7 bases at V and 4 bases at J, leaving 3 bases unmatched. CDR3 length: 11 amino acids. Germline V gene sequence: CDR1 SQVTM, CDR2 ANQGSEA. The CDR3 DNA sequence: TGCAGCGCGGGACAGACCACTGAAGCTTTCTTT. Residues: CSAGQTTEAFF.

CDR3 in amino acids: CASSPGTGREKLFF. Here the CDR3 DNA reads TGTGCCAGCTCACCTGGGACAGGGAGAGAAAAACTGTTTTTT. The chain carries TRBV18 and TRBJ1-4; 9 bases fit TRBD1. The V gene's germline CDR1 is KGHSH and CDR2 LQKENI. V lost 3 bases, J lost 8 bases, and 4 bases stayed unmatched. This CDR3 has 14 residues.

This clone appeared once. The chain uses TRBV15 and TRBJ2-1; D is ambiguous. CDR1 is LNHNV and CDR2 is YYDKDF in the germline V gene (reference sequence). The CDR3 consists of 15 residues. V was pared by 0 bases and J by 7 bases, with 13 bases between. The CDR3 spells CATSRETLSYNEQFF. CDR3 DNA: TGTGCCACCAGCAGAGAGACTCTTAGTTATAATGAGCAGTTCTTC.

This chain links TRBV6-6 with TRBJ1-1; D unclear. Trimming removed 0 bases from V and 1 base from J, with 9 bases in between. The V gene's germline CDR1 is MNHNY and CDR2 SVGAGI (reference sequence). The CDR3 length is 15 residues. The CDR3 protein is CASSYSSRANTEAFF. In nucleotides, the CDR3 is TGTGCCAGCAGTTACTCGAGTAGAGCGAACACTGAAGCTTTCTTT.

The chain combines TRBV4-1 with TRBJ2-1; D is possibly TRBD2 (6 bases). The CDR3 runs 15 residues. Germline V gene sequence: CDR1 MGHRA, CDR2 YSYEKL. Trimming took 6 bases from V and 2 from J, leaving 14 bases between them. CDR3 DNA: TGCGCCAGCAGAGCGGCGGTAGCGGCCTACAATGAGCAGTTCTTC. Protein sequence: CASRAAVAAYNEQFF.

V gene TRBV28 combines with J gene TRBJ2-4; 12 bases match TRBD2. The CDR3 is 16 amino acids. V dropped 7 bases and J dropped 6; count of bases not matched to a gene: 10. Germline values: CDR1 MDHEN, CDR2 SYDVKM. CDR3 nucleotides: TGTGCCAGCAAAGCTAGCGGGAGGGCTGGGGGAAACATTCAGTACTTC. It yields the protein CASKASGRAGGNIQYF.